These 6 T cell receptor beta chains were all obtained from the same sample, sequenced in a study of CD8 T cells in ankylosing spondylitis. The study's findings and limits: Apparently characteristic of ankylosing spondylitis blood was a TCR beta motif (roughly eight highly homologous variants).

Each CDR3 protein gets one entry after TCRdb re-called the 5' RACE reads with MiXCR. The data contain around 490,000 distinct CDR3 sequences, about 5% of them seen just once; the ten biggest clones take up under 4.5%. Their cognate antigens are unknown. The sequenced sample consisted of blood, either unsorted or a sorted T cell fraction (not recorded which). The source of these receptors is a male donor with ankylosing spondylitis.

This clonotype was seen a few times. This chain joins TRBV7-9 and TRBJ2-5; weak D call: TRBD2 (5 bases). Trimming stripped 2 bases from V and 4 bases from J, with 8 bases between. Germline CDR1 and CDR2: SEHNR and FQNEAQ (reference sequence). This CDR3 is 13 amino acids long. The CDR3 region is CASSLSSGETQYF. For the CDR3, the DNA is TGTGCCAGCAGCTTAAGCAGCGGAGAGACCCAGTACTTC.

This clonotype was counted many times. The chain's CDR3 is CASSSDGPTLHF. Here the CDR3 DNA reads TGTGCCAGCAGCTCCGACGGTCCGACCCTCCACTTT. The V and J genes are TRBV7-6 and TRBJ1-6; D remains unclear. This CDR3 is 12 amino acids long. Per germline, CDR1 SGHVS and CDR2 FNYEAQ. Trimming removed 4 bases at V and 14 bases at J, with 12 bases between.

This clonotype came up many times. The J gene is TRBJ1-2, the V gene TRBV7-2, with TRBD1 as a possible D gene (5 bases). CDR3 length equals 15 residues. V lost 1 base, J lost 0 bases, and 9 bases lay in between. Germline lookup yields CDR1 SGHTA and CDR2 FQGNSA. For the CDR3, the DNA is TGTGCCAGCAGCTTAGGACAGACGCCTAACTATGGCTACACCTTC. Amino acids: CASSLGQTPNYGYTF. The whole variable domain, filled in from reference TRBV7-2 and TRBJ1-2, reads GAGVSQSPSNKVTEKGKDVELRCDPISGHTALYWYRQSLGQGLEFLIYFQGNSAPDKSGLPSDRFSAERTGGSVSTLTIQRTQQEDSAVYLCASSLGQTPNYGYTFGSGTRLTVV.

There are many counts of this clonotype. The V and J genes are TRBV4-3 and TRBJ2-3, with TRBD1 identical over 9 bases. Germline CDR1 reads LGHNA; CDR2 reads YSLEER. CDR3 length equals 15 residues. V lost 0 bases and J lost 3; bases outside the gene matches: 1. As DNA, the CDR3 is TGCGCCAGCAGCCAAGAGACAGGGGGGACAGATACGCAGTATTTT. Amino acid sequence: CASSQETGGTDTQYF.

J is TRBJ2-7 and V is TRBV7-8; 14 nucleotides align to TRBD2. The CDR3 consists of 14 residues. V lost 6 bases, J lost 3 bases, and 1 base stayed unmatched. Looked up from germline, CDR1 is SGHVS and CDR2 is FQNEAQ. CDR3 loop: CASRGLAGDYEQYF. The DNA of the CDR3 is TGTGCCAGCAGGGGACTAGCGGGGGACTACGAGCAGTACTTC. Looking up the rest from reference TRBV7-8 and TRBJ2-7 gives the full variable domain: GAGVSQSPRYKVAKRGQDVALRCDPISGHVSLFWYQQALGQGPEFLTYFQNEAQLDKSGLPSDRFFAERPEGSVSTLKIQRTQQEDSAVYLCASRGLAGDYEQYFGPGTRLTVT.

This clonotype was counted ten times or more. The chain uses TRBV7-9 and TRBJ2-3, with 8 bases lining up with TRBD1. The length of the CDR3 is 14 residues. Germline CDR1 SEHNR, CDR2 FQNEAQ (reference sequence). The V segment lost 3 bases and the J segment 5 bases; nucleotides outside the gene matches: 4. In DNA, the CDR3 is TGTGCCAGCAGCTTCGGACAGGGAGTAGATACGCAGTATTTT. This sequence encodes CASSFGQGVDTQYF.